Shown below are 32 T cell receptor beta chains from a single sample sequenced in a study of blood T cells in healthy people across ages (dated by TCRdb to the mid-2010s). Preparation of the library involved 5' RACE. The sample was run on an Illumina HiSeq 2500. A second roughly 6 to 12 cycle PCR used a sample-barcoded 5' primer and a J-beta primer mix. TCRdb passed the public sequencing reads through fastp at Q25 and MiXCR, retaining productive beta sequences. All rows with the same CDR3 protein become a single entry with the most common DNA and genes. This sample holds approximately 850,000 distinct CDR3 sequences; roughly 64% were observed only once. About 20% of the sample lies in the top ten. Material: blood. These receptors all come from a man aged 25 to 40 in good health.

J is TRBJ2-4 and V is TRBV12-3 or TRBV12-4; unclear D gene. The DNA end is more similar to TRBJ2-7, so the J call may be wrong. CDR3 length: 11 amino acids. The CDR3 nucleotides read TGTGCCAGCAGTTTTACCAACGAGCAGTACTTC. Translated, it gives CASSFTNEQYF.

The V call is TRBV9, the J call TRBJ2-1; unclear D gene. Germline CDR1 reads SGDLS; CDR2 reads YYNGEE. This CDR3 has 14 residues. Trimming removed 1 base at V and 8 bases at J, with 13 bases between. CDR3 in amino acids: CASSVSMVGHEQFF. CDR3 nucleotides: TGTGCCAGCAGCGTAAGTATGGTAGGGCATGAGCAGTTCTTC.

CDR3 sequence: CASSVSGGAWGETQYF. Written as DNA, the CDR3 is TGTGCCAGCAGCGTGAGCGGGGGGGCCTGGGGTGAGACCCAGTACTTC. The chain links TRBV9 to TRBJ2-5, with 10 bases identical to TRBD2. J was trimmed by 5 bases and V by 2 bases; bases with no gene match: 9. Germline V lookup: CDR1 SGDLS, CDR2 YYNGEE. The CDR3 runs to 16 residues. Full variable domain (outside the CDR3, taken from reference TRBV9 and TRBJ2-5): DSGVTQTPKHLITATGQRVTLRCSPRSGDLSVYWYQQSLDQGLQFLIQYYNGEERAKGNILERFSAQQFPDLHSELNLSSLELGDSALYFCASSVSGGAWGETQYFGPGTRLLVL.

Ten or more counts support this clonotype. The J gene is TRBJ2-7, the V gene TRBV3-1; D unclear. The germline gives CDR1 LGHDT, CDR2 YNNKEL (reference sequence). The V gene lost 5 bases and the J gene lost 2 bases, with 7 bases spanning the gap. This CDR3 region has 12 residues. CDR3 coding DNA: TGTGCCAGCAGCTCGACGGCCTACGAGCAGTACTTC. It yields the protein CASSSTAYEQYF.

This clonotype has a handful of counts. The chain links TRBV29-1 to TRBJ2-1, with 11 bases lining up with TRBD2. CDR1 and CDR2 from the germline V gene are SQVTM and ANQGSEA. CDR3 length: 14 residues. V was pared by 1 base and J by 7 bases, with 3 bases of the junction left unmatched. CDR3 sequence (DNA): TGCAGCGTTGAAGGACTAGCGGGGATTAATGAGCAGTTCTTC. This sequence encodes CSVEGLAGINEQFF.

This clonotype turned up a few times. The V call is TRBV25-1, the J call TRBJ2-5; D not certain. Germline assignment: CDR1 MGHDK and CDR2 SYGVNS. The length of the CDR3 is 13 residues. Trimming left V 3 bases short and J 5 bases short, with 10 bases between. For the CDR3, the DNA is TGTGCCAGCAGTGACACCAGGAAGGAGACCCAGTACTTC. It is translated as CASSDTRKETQYF.

This clonotype was detected only once. J is TRBJ2-5 and V is TRBV20-1; D is uncertain. V lost 5 bases and J lost 1, with 11 bases in between. CDR1 and CDR2 from the germline V gene are DFQATT and SNEGSKA (reference sequence). This CDR3 is built from 13 residues. The CDR3: CSAQTTVQETQYF. The CDR3 nucleotides read TGCAGTGCTCAAACAACAGTCCAAGAGACCCAGTACTTC.

This sequence joins TRBV20-1 and TRBJ2-3, with D unclear. The V end lost 3 bases, the J end lost 4 bases, and 14 bases lay between the germline ends. The CDR3 sequence is 14 residues long. Germline CDR1 and CDR2: DFQATT and SNEGSKA (reference sequence). The CDR3: CSASGLLVADTQYF. The DNA for the CDR3 is TGCAGTGCTAGCGGCCTTCTAGTTGCAGATACGCAGTATTTT.

V gene TRBV20-1 combines with J gene TRBJ2-2; D possibly uses TRBD1 or TRBD2 (5 bases each). The germline V gene encodes CDR1 DFQATT and CDR2 SNEGSKA (reference sequence). The CDR3 is 14 residues long. Trimming took 3 bases from V and 3 from J, leaving 11 bases between them. The CDR3 DNA reads TGCAGTGCTAGCGGGATGGGGCACACCGGGGAGCTGTTTTTT. Translation: CSASGMGHTGELFF.

The chain couples TRBV15 to TRBJ2-1; 9 positions agree with TRBD2. V shed 0 bases, J shed 4 bases, and the junction held 7 bases outside the gene matches. This CDR3 is built from 17 residues. Looked up from germline, CDR1 is LNHNV and CDR2 is YYDKDF (reference sequence). The CDR3 bases are TGTGCCACCAGCAGAGACTCCGGGACTAGCACATACAATGAGCAGTTCTTC. Protein product: CATSRDSGTSTYNEQFF.

This sequence joins TRBV7-2 and TRBJ2-5; D unclear. The CDR3 totals 16 residues. The V gene lost 3 bases and the J gene lost 4 bases, with 18 bases spanning the gap. The germline V gene has CDR1 SGHTA and CDR2 FQGNSA. The chain's CDR3 is CASSFELPLAGETQYF. The CDR3 coding sequence is TGTGCCAGCAGCTTTGAGCTCCCGTTAGCAGGAGAGACCCAGTACTTC. Variable domain in full (rest from reference TRBV7-2 and TRBJ2-5): GAGVSQSPSNKVTEKGKDVELRCDPISGHTALYWYRQSLGQGLEFLIYFQGNSAPDKSGLPSDRFSAERTGGSVSTLTIQRTQQEDSAVYLCASSFELPLAGETQYFGPGTRLLVL.

This chain connects TRBV7-2 to TRBJ1-1, with a tentative D call TRBD1 (5 bases). The CDR3 consists of 14 residues. The germline V and J ends were trimmed by 5 bases and 10 bases, with 20 bases remaining between them. Germline V gene data show CDR1 as SGHTA and CDR2 as FQGNSA. The CDR3: CASSGNRQILGAFF. In DNA, the CDR3 is TGTGCCAGCAGCGGGAATAGACAGATTCTTGGAGCTTTCTTT.

V gene TRBV4-3 combines with J gene TRBJ2-1, with D unresolved. The CDR3 consists of 16 residues. CDR1 and CDR2 from the germline V gene are LGHNA and YSLEER. V lost 1 base and J 3 bases, leaving 13 bases between the germline ends. CDR3 nucleotides: TGCGCCAGCAGCCAAGCGAGCGCGACTTTCTACAATGAGCAGTTCTTC. Protein: CASSQASATFYNEQFF.

The chain couples TRBV19 to TRBJ2-1, with D perhaps TRBD2 (5 bases). The CDR3 totals 13 residues. V was clipped by 3 bases and J by 6 bases, with 9 bases between them. Germline V gives CDR1 LNHDA, CDR2 SQIVND (reference sequence). DNA for the CDR3: TGTGCCAGTAGTATCTTTCGGGGCAATGAGCAGTTCTTC. This encodes CASSIFRGNEQFF.

J is TRBJ2-7 and V is TRBV20-1; 7 nucleotides line up with TRBD2. V lost 3 bases to trimming and J lost 4 bases; unmatched junction nucleotides: 9. This CDR3 has 14 residues. Germline lookup yields CDR1 DFQATT and CDR2 SNEGSKA (reference sequence). CDR3 protein: CSARPPAGLYEQYF. CDR3 nucleotides: TGCAGTGCTAGGCCGCCAGCGGGACTTTACGAGCAGTACTTC.

The gene calls are TRBV20-1 and TRBJ1-5; perhaps TRBD1 as D (6 bases). There are 12 residues in the CDR3. The germline V gene encodes CDR1 DFQATT and CDR2 SNEGSKA (reference sequence). V was clipped by 4 bases and J by 5 bases, with 9 bases between them. CDR3 DNA sequence: TGCAGTGCTAACTACAGGGATCAGCCCCAGCATTTT. Its translation: CSANYRDQPQHF.

V usage is TRBV5-1 and J usage is TRBJ1-5, with TRBD1 as a possible D gene (5 bases). Trimming stripped 0 bases from V and 6 bases from J, with 13 bases between. The CDR3 totals 15 residues. Germline V gene data show CDR1 as SGHRS and CDR2 as YFSETQ. The CDR3 here is CASSLAPGLGQPQHF. For the CDR3, the DNA is TGCGCCAGCAGCTTGGCCCCAGGGCTTGGTCAGCCCCAGCATTTT. Based on the CDR3 plus reference TRBV5-1 and TRBJ1-5, the full variable domain is KAGVTQTPRYLIKTRGQQVTLSCSPISGHRSVSWYQQTPGQGLQFLFEYFSETQRNKGNFPGRFSGRQFSNSRSEMNVSTLELGDSALYLCASSLAPGLGQPQHFGDGTRLSIL.

The chain recombines TRBV9 with TRBJ1-2, with 7 bases fitting TRBD1. The trim removed 1 base at V and 0 bases at J, leaving 6 bases unmatched. This CDR3 comprises 16 residues. Germline CDR1 SGDLS, CDR2 YYNGEE. CDR3 sequence: CASSVTGTAANYGYTF. The CDR3 region has the DNA TGTGCCAGCAGCGTAACAGGGACAGCTGCTAACTATGGCTACACCTTC.

This chain joins TRBV13 and TRBJ2-7; no firm D call. Looked up from germline, CDR1 is PRHDT and CDR2 is FYEKMQ (reference sequence). V was clipped by 0 bases and J by 6 bases, with 15 bases between them. This CDR3 is 15 amino acids long. CDR3 nucleotide sequence: TGTGCCAGCAGCTTAGGCCTTGGCGACGCCTGCGAGCAGTACTTC. This gives the protein CASSLGLGDACEQYF.

V and J are TRBV29-1 and TRBJ1-2; possibly TRBD1 for D (6 bases). The CDR3 has 13 amino acids. CDR1 and CDR2 from the germline V gene are SQVTM and ANQGSEA. V lost 6 bases to trimming and J lost 5 bases, with 16 bases between them. CDR3 DNA sequence: TGCAGCGTCGGTGTGGCACAGGGATATGGCTACACCTTC. Translation gives CSVGVAQGYGYTF.

V gene TRBV2 combines with J gene TRBJ2-4; D is perhaps TRBD1 (6 bases). The V end was cut by 4 bases, the J end by 1 base, with 11 bases between. The CDR3 runs 15 residues. Germline lookup yields CDR1 SNHLY and CDR2 FYNNEI. The CDR3 protein is CASSGGLTAKNIQYF. The CDR3 DNA reads as TGTGCCAGCAGTGGGGGGCTTACGGCCAAAAACATTCAGTACTTC.

The chain couples TRBV28 to TRBJ2-3; 7 bases match TRBD2. V was pared by 10 bases and J by 6 bases, with 16 bases of the junction left unmatched. Germline-derived CDR1 and CDR2 are MDHEN and SYDVKM. This CDR3 contains 15 residues. This CDR3 reads CATSTRTSVMDTQYF. The CDR3 DNA sequence: TGTGCCACCAGCACCCGGACTAGTGTTATGGATACGCAGTATTTT.

The chain combines TRBV2 with TRBJ2-7; perhaps TRBD1 as D (6 bases). CDR1 and CDR2 from the germline V gene are SNHLY and FYNNEI. V dropped 11 bases and J dropped 5 bases, with 13 bases sitting between them. The CDR3 has 11 residues. In DNA form, the CDR3 reads TGTGCCTCCCAAGGGGGAAACGAGCAGTACTTC. Translating it yields CASQGGNEQYF.

This chain uses TRBV20-1 with TRBJ1-4; D is unclear. The germline gives CDR1 DFQATT, CDR2 SNEGSKA (reference sequence). V dropped 7 bases and J dropped 7 bases, with 19 bases sitting between them. The CDR3 covers 14 residues. DNA of the CDR3: TGCAGTGTGCAAGAGTGGGGTGTGAGTGAAAAACTGTTTTTT. Protein sequence: CSVQEWGVSEKLFF.

A single count supports this clonotype. The chain combines TRBV20-1 with TRBJ2-1, with 10 bases identical to TRBD1. CDR1 and CDR2 (germline): DFQATT, SNEGSKA (reference sequence). Germline trimming cut 3 bases from V and 4 bases from J; bases unmatched to any gene: 3. This CDR3 region has 14 residues. The CDR3 is CSARGQGNYNEQFF. CDR3 coding DNA: TGCAGTGCTAGGGGACAGGGGAATTACAATGAGCAGTTCTTC.

The chain recombines TRBV20-1 with TRBJ2-7; 13 positions agree with TRBD2. Looked up from germline, CDR1 is DFQATT and CDR2 is SNEGSKA (reference sequence). The CDR3 length is 14 residues. Trimming took 6 bases from V and 3 from J; bases not matched to a gene: 5. Here the CDR3 DNA reads TGCAGTGCCACGGGACTAGCGGGGAACTACGAGCAGTACTTC. It translates to CSATGLAGNYEQYF.

V and J are TRBV15 and TRBJ2-5, with D uncertain. Trimming took 6 bases from V and 11 from J, leaving 25 bases between them. Germline CDR1 LNHNV, CDR2 YYDKDF (reference sequence). This CDR3 comprises 15 residues. CDR3 residues: CATRSKGNSPNEQYF. The CDR3 DNA reads TGTGCCACCAGAAGTAAGGGTAACTCTCCCAATGAGCAGTACTTC.

The chain has TRBV10-3 and TRBJ2-3; D not certain. V was pared by 10 bases and J by 4 bases, with 9 bases between. Germline V CDR1 and CDR2: ENHRY, SYGVKD. This CDR3 has 11 residues. CDR3 sequence (DNA): TGTGCCAGCGCGGCCGCAGATACGCAGTATTTT. Protein sequence: CASAAADTQYF.

Points on this clonotype: At one end, the junction sequence differs from germline, possibly due to a read error. The rearrangement joins TRBV28 to TRBJ1-6, with D unresolved. The CDR3 contains 13 residues. CDR1 is MDHEN, CDR2 SYDVKM, per germline. CDR3 loop: CANSLTDASPLHF. The CDR3 DNA reads TGTGCCAACAGTCTAACAGATGCTTCACCCCTCCACTTT.

The chain employs TRBV7-2 and TRBJ2-3, with 7 positions matching TRBD2. The CDR3 is 16 residues long. Per germline, CDR1 SGHTA and CDR2 FQGNSA. Trimming removed 5 bases from V and 2 bases from J; junction bases left unmatched: 10. CDR3 DNA sequence: TGTGCCAGCAGCCTCAATCCAGCGGGGAACACAGATACGCAGTATTTT. The encoded protein is CASSLNPAGNTDTQYF.

The J gene is TRBJ1-2, the V gene TRBV30, with D possibly being TRBD1 (5 bases). Trimming removed 5 bases at V and 6 bases at J, with 16 bases between. The length of the CDR3 is 13 residues. Germline V gene lookup returns CDR1 GTSNPN and CDR2 SVGIG (reference sequence). The CDR3 loop reads CAWRPGVSDGYTF. The CDR3 DNA sequence: TGTGCCTGGCGGCCGGGGGTTTCGGATGGCTACACCTTC.

The V and J genes are TRBV7-2 and TRBJ2-5; D possibly corresponds to TRBD1 (6 bases). CDR3 length: 17 residues. Trimming cost V 2 bases and J 4 bases, with 20 bases left between them. Germline CDR1 reads SGHTA; CDR2 reads FQGNSA. The CDR3 nucleotides are TGTGCCAGCAGCTTAAATTACGGTGGGGGCGCTAGAGAGACCCAGTACTTC. Protein product: CASSLNYGGGARETQYF.